The present entry profiles one TCR beta chain with its context. This record belongs to a study of cytomegalovirus exposure and HLA in healthy donors. 60 Vbeta and 13 Jbeta primers were used in PCR. Profiling relied on immunoSEQ multiplex PCR, and the TCRdb table lists in-frame clones only, not all of them. The table includes about 130,000 clones, about 10% detected once. Material for sequencing was PBMCs. The receptor was derived from a woman between 35 and 50 years old in good health and CMV-seropositive.

DNA of the CDR3: TGCGCCAGCAGCCCCCTAGGAGGGGCCTCGGATACGCAGTATTTT. Its translation is CASSPLGGASDTQYF. The V and J genes are TRBV10-1 and TRBJ2-3, with D possibly matching TRBD2 (6 bases). This CDR3 region has 15 residues. The V end lost 6 bases, the J end lost 6 bases, and 19 bases lay between the germline ends. The V gene's germline CDR1 is WNHNN and CDR2 SYGVQD (reference sequence).